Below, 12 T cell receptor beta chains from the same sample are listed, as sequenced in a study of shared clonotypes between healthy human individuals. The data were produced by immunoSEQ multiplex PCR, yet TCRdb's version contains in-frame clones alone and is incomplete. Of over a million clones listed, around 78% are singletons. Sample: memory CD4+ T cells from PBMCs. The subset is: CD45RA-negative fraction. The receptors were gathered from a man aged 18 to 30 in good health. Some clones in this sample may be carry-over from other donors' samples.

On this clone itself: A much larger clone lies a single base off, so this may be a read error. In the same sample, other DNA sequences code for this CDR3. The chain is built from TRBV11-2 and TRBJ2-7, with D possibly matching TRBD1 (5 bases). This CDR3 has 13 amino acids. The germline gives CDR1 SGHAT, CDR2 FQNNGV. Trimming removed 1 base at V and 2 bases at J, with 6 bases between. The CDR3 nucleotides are TGTGCCAGCAGCTTAGTCAGGGCCTACGAGCAGTACTTC. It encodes CASSLVRAYEQYF.

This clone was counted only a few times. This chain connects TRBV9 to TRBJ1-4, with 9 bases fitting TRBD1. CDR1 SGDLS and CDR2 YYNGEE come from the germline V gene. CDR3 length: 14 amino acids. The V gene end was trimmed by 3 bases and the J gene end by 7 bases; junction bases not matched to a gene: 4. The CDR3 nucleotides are TGTGCCAGCAGCGCCGGACAGGGGTTTGAAAAACTGTTTTTT. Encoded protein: CASSAGQGFEKLFF.

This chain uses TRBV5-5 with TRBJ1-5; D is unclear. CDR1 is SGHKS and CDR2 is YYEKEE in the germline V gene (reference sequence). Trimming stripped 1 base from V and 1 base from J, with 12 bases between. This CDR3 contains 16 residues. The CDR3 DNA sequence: TGTGCCAGCAGCTTGTTGTCGGGGAGCAGCAATCAGCCCCAGCATTTT. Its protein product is CASSLLSGSSNQPQHF.

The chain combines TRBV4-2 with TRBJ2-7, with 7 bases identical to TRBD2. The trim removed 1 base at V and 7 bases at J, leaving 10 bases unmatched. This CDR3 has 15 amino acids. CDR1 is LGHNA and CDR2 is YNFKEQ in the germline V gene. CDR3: CASSQATSLTYEQYF. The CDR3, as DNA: TGTGCCAGCAGCCAAGCGACTAGCCTAACTTATGAGCAGTACTTC.

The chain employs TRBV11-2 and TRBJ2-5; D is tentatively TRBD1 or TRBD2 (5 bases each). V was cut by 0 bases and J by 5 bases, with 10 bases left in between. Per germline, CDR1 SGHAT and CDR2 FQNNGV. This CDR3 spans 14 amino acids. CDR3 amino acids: CASSLDGGWETQYF. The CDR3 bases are TGTGCCAGCAGCTTAGATGGGGGTTGGGAGACCCAGTACTTC.

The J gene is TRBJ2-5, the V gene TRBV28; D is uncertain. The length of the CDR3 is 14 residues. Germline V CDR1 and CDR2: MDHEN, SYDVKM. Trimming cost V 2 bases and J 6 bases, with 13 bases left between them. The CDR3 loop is CASSLIAIQKTQYF. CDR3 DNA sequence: TGTGCCAGCAGTTTAATTGCGATCCAGAAGACCCAGTACTTC.

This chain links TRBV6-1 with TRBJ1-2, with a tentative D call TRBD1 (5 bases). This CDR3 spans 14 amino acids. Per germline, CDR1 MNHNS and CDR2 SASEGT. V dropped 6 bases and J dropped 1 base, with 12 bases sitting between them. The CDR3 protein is CASRTGLLNYGYTF. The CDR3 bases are TGTGCCAGCAGAACGGGACTTCTTAACTATGGCTACACCTTC.

The CDR3 here is CASSQGTRGSGDTQYF. CDR3 in DNA: TGCGCCAGCAGCCAAGGGACAAGGGGGAGCGGGGATACGCAGTATTTT. The rearrangement links TRBV4-1 to TRBJ2-3; D tentatively fits TRBD1 or TRBD2 (6 bases each). Looked up from germline, CDR1 is MGHRA and CDR2 is YSYEKL. The germline V and J ends were trimmed by 1 base and 6 bases, with 17 bases remaining between them. This CDR3 is built from 16 residues.

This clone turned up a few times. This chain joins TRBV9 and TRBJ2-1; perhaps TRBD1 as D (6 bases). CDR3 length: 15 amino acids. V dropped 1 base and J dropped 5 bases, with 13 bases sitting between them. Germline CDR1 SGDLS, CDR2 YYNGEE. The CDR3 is CASSVWGQNDNEQFF. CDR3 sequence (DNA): TGTGCCAGCAGCGTATGGGGGCAGAATGACAATGAGCAGTTCTTC.

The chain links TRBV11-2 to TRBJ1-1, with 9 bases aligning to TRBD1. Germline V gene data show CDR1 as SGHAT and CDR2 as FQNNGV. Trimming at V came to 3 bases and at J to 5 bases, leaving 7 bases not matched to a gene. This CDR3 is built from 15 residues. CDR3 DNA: TGTGCCAGCAGCTTCACAGGGGGCGTGCAGACTGAAGCTTTCTTT. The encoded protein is CASSFTGGVQTEAFF.

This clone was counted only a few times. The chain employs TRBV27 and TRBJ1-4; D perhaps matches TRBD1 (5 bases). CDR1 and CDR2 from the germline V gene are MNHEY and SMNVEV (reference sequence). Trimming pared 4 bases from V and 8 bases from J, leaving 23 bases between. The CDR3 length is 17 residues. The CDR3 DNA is TGTGCCAGCAGTTGGAGGTCTTATCCAGCCAAGGGGGAAAAACTGTTTTTT. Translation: CASSWRSYPAKGEKLFF.

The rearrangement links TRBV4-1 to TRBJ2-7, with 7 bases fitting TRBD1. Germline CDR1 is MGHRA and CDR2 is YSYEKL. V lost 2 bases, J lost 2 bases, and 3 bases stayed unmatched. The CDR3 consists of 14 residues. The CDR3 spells CASSQYDRAYEQYF. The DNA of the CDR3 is TGCGCCAGCAGCCAATACGACAGGGCCTACGAGCAGTACTTC.